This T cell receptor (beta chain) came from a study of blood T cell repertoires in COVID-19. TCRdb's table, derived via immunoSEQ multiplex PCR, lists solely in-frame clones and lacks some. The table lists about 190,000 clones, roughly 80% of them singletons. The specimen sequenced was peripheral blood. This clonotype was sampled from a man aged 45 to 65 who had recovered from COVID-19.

The CDR3 reads CASSLVTGGETQYF. CDR3 nucleotides: TGTGCCAGCAGCTTAGTGACAGGGGGAGAGACCCAGTACTTC. The V call is TRBV5-8, the J call TRBJ2-5; the match to TRBD1 covers 9 bases. The germline V gene encodes CDR1 SGHTS and CDR2 YDEGEE. The CDR3 has 14 residues. Trimming removed 2 bases from V and 4 bases from J; junction bases left unmatched: 3.